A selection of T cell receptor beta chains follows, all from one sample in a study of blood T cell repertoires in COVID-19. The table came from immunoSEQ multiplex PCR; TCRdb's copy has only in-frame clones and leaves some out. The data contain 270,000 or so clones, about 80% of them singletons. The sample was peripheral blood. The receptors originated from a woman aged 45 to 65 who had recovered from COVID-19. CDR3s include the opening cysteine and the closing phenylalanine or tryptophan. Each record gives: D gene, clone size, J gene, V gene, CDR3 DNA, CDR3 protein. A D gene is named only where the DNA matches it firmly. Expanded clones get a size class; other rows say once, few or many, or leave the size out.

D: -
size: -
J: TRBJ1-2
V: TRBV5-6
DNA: TGTGCCAGCAGCTTAGGGGCAGGGAACGGCTACACCTTC
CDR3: CASSLGAGNGYTF

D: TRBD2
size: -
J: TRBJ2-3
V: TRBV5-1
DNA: TGCGCCAGCAGCCTAGGGACTAGCGGGGGGGCCCGGGTGGATACGCAGTATTTT
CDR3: CASSLGTSGGARVDTQYF

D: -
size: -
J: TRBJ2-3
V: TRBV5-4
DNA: TGTGCCAGCAGCCACGGGGGGCGGGAGAGCACAGATACGCAGTATTTT
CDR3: CASSHGGRESTDTQYF

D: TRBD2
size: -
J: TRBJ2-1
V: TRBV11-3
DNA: TGTGCCAGCAGCTTAGTGGCGGGGGGCTGGCGGTTCTTC
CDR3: CASSLVAGGWRFF

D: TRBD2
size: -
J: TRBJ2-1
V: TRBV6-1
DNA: TGTGCCAGCAGTGGGGGTCTACTAGCGGGGAGCTCCTACAATGAGCAGTTCTTC
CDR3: CASSGGLLAGSSYNEQFF

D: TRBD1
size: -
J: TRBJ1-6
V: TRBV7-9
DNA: TGTGCCAGCAGTCTAGAGGGGGCAGTAGCCTCACCCCTCCACTTT
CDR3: CASSLEGAVASPLHF

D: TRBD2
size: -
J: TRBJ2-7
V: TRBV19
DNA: TGTGCCAGTGGCGCTAGCGGGGGGGGTTACGAGCAGTACTTC
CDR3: CASGASGGGYEQYF

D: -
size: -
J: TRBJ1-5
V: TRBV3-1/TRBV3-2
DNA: TGTGCCAGCAGCCATCAGGGAGCGGGGGGTTGGGGCAATCAGCCCCAGCATTTT
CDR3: CASSHQGAGGWGNQPQHF

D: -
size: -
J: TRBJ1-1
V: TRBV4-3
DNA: TGCGCCAGCAGCCAAGATCCGGGGAACACTGAAGCTTTCTTT
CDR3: CASSQDPGNTEAFF

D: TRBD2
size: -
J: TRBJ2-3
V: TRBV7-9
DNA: TGTGCCAGCAGCTTGGTTCCTAGCGGGAGCACAGATACGCAGTATTTT
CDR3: CASSLVPSGSTDTQYF

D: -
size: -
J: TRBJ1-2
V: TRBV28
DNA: TGTGCCAGCAGTTTATTTCGGGTGCCCCTAGAAGATGGCTACACCTTC
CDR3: CASSLFRVPLEDGYTF

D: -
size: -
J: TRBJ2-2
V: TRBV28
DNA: TGTGCCAGCACCTTGGGGGGATCGACCACCGGGGAGCTGTTTTTT
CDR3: CASTLGGSTTGELFF

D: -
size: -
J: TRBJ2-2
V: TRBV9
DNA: TGTGCCAGCAGTGTGGAGGGACGGACATCCGGGGAGCTGTTTTTT
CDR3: CASSVEGRTSGELFF

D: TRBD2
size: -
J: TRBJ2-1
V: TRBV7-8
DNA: TGTGCCAGCAGCACCAACCGGGGGGTGGGCTACAATGAGCAGTTCTTC
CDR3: CASSTNRGVGYNEQFF

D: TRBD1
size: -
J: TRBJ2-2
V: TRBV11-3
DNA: TGTGCCAGCAGCTACAGGGGTGTGGGCACCGGGGAGCTGTTTTTT
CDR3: CASSYRGVGTGELFF

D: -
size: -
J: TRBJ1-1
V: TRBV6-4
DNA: TGTGCCAGCAGTGACTCGTGGGCCTCTGAAGCTTTCTTT
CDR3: CASSDSWASEAFF

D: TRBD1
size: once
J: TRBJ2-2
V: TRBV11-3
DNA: TGTGCCAGCAGTCCCGGGACAGCGAACACCGGGGAGCTGTTTTTT
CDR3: CASSPGTANTGELFF

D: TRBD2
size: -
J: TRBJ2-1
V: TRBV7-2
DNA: TGTGCCAGCAGCTTGGGACTAGGGAATGAGCAGTTCTTC
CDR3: CASSLGLGNEQFF

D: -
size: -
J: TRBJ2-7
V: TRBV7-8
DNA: TGTGCCAGCAGCCAGGAGTACGAGCAGTACTTC
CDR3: CASSQEYEQYF

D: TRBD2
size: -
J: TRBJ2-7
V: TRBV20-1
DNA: TGCAGTGCTAGTGGACTAGCGGGAGCCCACGAGCAGTACTTC
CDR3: CSASGLAGAHEQYF

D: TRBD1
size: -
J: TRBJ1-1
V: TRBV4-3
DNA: TGCGCCAGCAGCCAAGAGAGCGACAGGGACACTGAAGCTTTCTTT
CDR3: CASSQESDRDTEAFF

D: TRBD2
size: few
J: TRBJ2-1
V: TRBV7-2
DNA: TGTGCCAGCACCCCGACTAGCGGTTACAATGAGCAGTTCTTC
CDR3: CASTPTSGYNEQFF

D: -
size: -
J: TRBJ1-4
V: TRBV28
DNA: TGTGCCAGCAGTTTACCCAACACAGGAACTAATGAAAAACTGTTTTTT
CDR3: CASSLPNTGTNEKLFF

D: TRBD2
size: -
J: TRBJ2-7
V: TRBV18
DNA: TGTGCCAGCTCACTGCCGACTAGCGGGACCTACGAGCAGTACTTC
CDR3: CASSLPTSGTYEQYF

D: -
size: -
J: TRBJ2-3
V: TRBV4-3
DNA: TGCGCCAGCAGCCAAGGCGGATCCCACACAGATACGCAGTATTTT
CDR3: CASSQGGSHTDTQYF

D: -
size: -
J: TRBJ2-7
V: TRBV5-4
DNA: TGTGCCAGCAGCTTGGAGGAGGGTTCCTACTACGAGCAGTACTTC
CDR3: CASSLEEGSYYEQYF

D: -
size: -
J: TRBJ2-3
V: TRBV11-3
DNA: TGTGCCAGCAGCTCCAACACAGATACGCAGTATTTT
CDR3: CASSSNTDTQYF

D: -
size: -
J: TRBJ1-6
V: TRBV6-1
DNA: TGTGCCAGCAGTGAACCCCCACAGGGTTGGAATTCACCCCTCCACTTT
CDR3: CASSEPPQGWNSPLHF

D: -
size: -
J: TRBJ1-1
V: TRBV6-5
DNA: TGTGCCAGCAGTCAACCCGGAGGGGCGAGTCGGGCTTTCTTT
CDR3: CASSQPGGASRAFF

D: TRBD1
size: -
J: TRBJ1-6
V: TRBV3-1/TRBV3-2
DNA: TGTGCCAGCAGCCATAGTGTGACAGGGGATTCACCCCTCCACTTT
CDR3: CASSHSVTGDSPLHF

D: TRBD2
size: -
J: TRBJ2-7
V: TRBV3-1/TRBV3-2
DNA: TGTGCCAGCCGGACTAGCGGGAGCACGGGGGAGCAGTACTTC
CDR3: CASRTSGSTGEQYF

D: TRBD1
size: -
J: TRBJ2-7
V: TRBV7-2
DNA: TGTGCCAGCAGCTTAGCGACAGGGGGGTCCTACGAGCAGTACTTC
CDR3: CASSLATGGSYEQYF

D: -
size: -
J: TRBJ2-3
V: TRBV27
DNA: TGTGCCAGCAAACAGGGTGCGACAGATACGCAGTATTTT
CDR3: CASKQGATDTQYF

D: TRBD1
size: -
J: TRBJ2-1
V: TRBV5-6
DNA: TGTGCCAGCAGCCCAAACGGACAGGGGATCTACAATGAGCAGTTCTTC
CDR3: CASSPNGQGIYNEQFF

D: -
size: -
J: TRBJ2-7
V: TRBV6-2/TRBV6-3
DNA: TGTGCCAGCAGTTACTCGAAGGGGCAGACCCGACCCTACGAGCAGTACTTC
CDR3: CASSYSKGQTRPYEQYF

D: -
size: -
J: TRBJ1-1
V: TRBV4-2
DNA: TGTGCCAGCAGCCAAGACTTCAGACAGGTGAACACTGAAGCTTTCTTT
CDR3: CASSQDFRQVNTEAFF

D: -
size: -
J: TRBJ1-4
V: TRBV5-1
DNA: TGCGCCAGCAGCATAGGACGGACAGATCCTAATGAAAAACTGTTTTTT
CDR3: CASSIGRTDPNEKLFF

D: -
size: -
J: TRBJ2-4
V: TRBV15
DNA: TGTGCCACCAGCTGGCGGGTCGGGACCAAAAACATTCAGTACTTC
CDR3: CATSWRVGTKNIQYF

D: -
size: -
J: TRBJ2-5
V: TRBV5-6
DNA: TGTGCCAGCAGGAAACAGGGAAAGACCCAGTACTTC
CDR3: CASRKQGKTQYF

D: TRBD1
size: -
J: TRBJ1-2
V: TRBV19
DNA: TGTGCCAGTAGTATGAGGGGACAGGTCCCCTTCGGGTATGGCTACACCTTC
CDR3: CASSMRGQVPFGYGYTF

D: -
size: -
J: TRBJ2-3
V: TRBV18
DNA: TGTGCCAGCTCACCACCACTCAGGGTGAGCACAGATACGCAGTATTTT
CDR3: CASSPPLRVSTDTQYF

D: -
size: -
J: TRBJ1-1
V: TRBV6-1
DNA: TGTGCCAGCAGTGAAGTGTGGGAGCCCCCTAACACTGAAGCTTTCTTT
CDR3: CASSEVWEPPNTEAFF

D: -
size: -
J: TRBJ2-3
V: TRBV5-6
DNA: TGTGCCAGCAGCTTGGGAGGATCTCGGGCAGATACGCAGTATTTT
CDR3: CASSLGGSRADTQYF

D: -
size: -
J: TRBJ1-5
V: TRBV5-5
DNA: TGTGCCAGCAGCTTGGACGGGAGCAATCAGCCCCAGCATTTT
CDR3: CASSLDGSNQPQHF

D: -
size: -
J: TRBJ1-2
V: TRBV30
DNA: TGTGCCTCCCAGGGGTTCGAACGTGACTACACCTTC
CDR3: CASQGFERDYTF

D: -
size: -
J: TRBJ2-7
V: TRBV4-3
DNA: TGCGCCAGCAGCCAAGAGGTCGAGGCCCCTTACGAGCAGTACTTC
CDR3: CASSQEVEAPYEQYF

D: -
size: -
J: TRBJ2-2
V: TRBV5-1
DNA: TGCGCCAGCAGTAGTGGCCAGGGGGGAACCGGGGAGCTGTTTTTT
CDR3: CASSSGQGGTGELFF

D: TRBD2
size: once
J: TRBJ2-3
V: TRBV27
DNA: TGTGCCAGCAGTCAAAGGACTAGTCTCACAGATACGCAGTATTTT
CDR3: CASSQRTSLTDTQYF

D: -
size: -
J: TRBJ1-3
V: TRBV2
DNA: TGTGCCAGCAGAGCAAGCTCTGGAAACACCATATATTTT
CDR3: CASRASSGNTIYF

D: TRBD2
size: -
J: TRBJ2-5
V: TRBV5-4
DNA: TGTGCCAGCAGCTGGTATCACGGGACTAAGGGAGAGACCCAGTACTTC
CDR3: CASSWYHGTKGETQYF

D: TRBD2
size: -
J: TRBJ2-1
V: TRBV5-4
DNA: TGTGCCAGCAGCCGATCCGGACTAGCGGGAGTCTGGGAGCAGTTCTTC
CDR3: CASSRSGLAGVWEQFF

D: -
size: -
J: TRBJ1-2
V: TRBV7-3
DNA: TGTGCCAGCAGCAAATCCGCGGGGCTGGATGGCTACACCTTC
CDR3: CASSKSAGLDGYTF

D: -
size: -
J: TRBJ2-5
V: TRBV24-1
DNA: TGTGCCACCAGTGATCCGACAGCGTTACAAGAGACCCAGTACTTC
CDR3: CATSDPTALQETQYF